The sequence of this TCR beta chain was determined in a study of cytomegalovirus exposure and HLA in healthy donors (TCRdb year 2017). Notes on the research overall: According to an earlier analysis of several hundred of the donors, some 180 million T cells yielded roughly 110 million unique TCR beta sequences and about 300 Gb of sequence data. An early release that covered 640 HLA-typed donors contained approximately 300 gigabases of sequencing data and 80 million or so unique TCR sequences. The genetic ancestry cluster associated with self-reported Caucasian donors included 65% to 90% of the approximately 410 genotyped donors. The study aimed to test whether cataloging public T cell receptors could reveal signatures of past pathogen exposure. The study used immunosequencing to profile the T cell repertoires of approximately 690 subjects and linked those repertoires to cytomegalovirus serostatus. Besides the first cohort of more than 650 subjects, a separate validation cohort made up of some 110 different subjects was used. High-throughput TCR immunosequencing, statistical association of individual TCRs with disease status, and machine learning were combined to predict cytomegalovirus infection status. A later analysis re-analyzed previously published TCR beta repertoires from about 730 donors and added high-resolution HLA genotyping to study TCR occurrence patterns. The later analysis used no new phenotypic data to find candidate immune exposures, relying instead on TCR beta sequences and their occurrence across donors. An earlier analysis of around 540 of the donors applied high-throughput TCR beta sequencing to assess whether each TCR beta V gene segment acted as functional or pseudogenic. Donor age, sex, ethnicity and CMV serostatus were compiled together with the repertoire data. A later genetic analysis used genome-wide SNP genotypes for about three fifths of the roughly 700 donors, treating that subset as a discovery cohort. Every discovery cohort repertoire had been produced on one sequencing platform. Class I and class II HLA loci were covered by the typing at four-digit resolution. The number of donors typed differed by locus, with 629-630 for A, B, C, DRB1 and DQB1, over 500 for DQA1, 600 to 610 for DPA1, and over 400 for DPB1. Roughly 5 DR-DQ haplotypes were handled as single units for association and clustering because linkage in the cohort was strong. On average, roughly 200,000 unique TCR beta nucleotide sequences were sequenced per donor among about 400 genotyped donors of the cohort, with about 17% of those sequences being non-productive.

Libraries were prepared through the immunoSEQ multiplex PCR assay. A mixture of 60 forward primers for TCR Vbeta segments and 13 reverse primers for TCR Jbeta segments was used in the multiplex PCR. A multiplex PCR assay on genomic DNA amplified the CDR3 region of rearranged TCR beta genes. On the Illumina HiSeq System, the amplified TCR beta libraries were sequenced as 87-base-pair reads. The authors' pipeline ran thus. A later analysis tallied roughly 80 million unique TCR beta chains across the 600 to 700 repertoires, and around 12 million of those chains were shared by two or more donors. To remove PCR and sequencing errors, raw reads were error-corrected and collapsed into unique sequences using a nearest-neighbor algorithm that merged closely related sequences. V, D and J gene segments were assigned by aligning CDR3 sequences to IMGT reference sequences. For a sequence to be retained, a match of at least six nucleotides to both a V gene segment and a J gene segment was required. A rearrangement was called productive if the CDR3 had no stop codons and remained in frame with V and J, and every other rearrangement was called non-productive. CDR3 was defined according to IMGT convention as the region running from the second conserved V-encoded cysteine to the conserved J-encoded phenylalanine. The earlier analysis of roughly 590 of the donors excluded any sequence lacking an unambiguous match to a single V gene segment. An earlier analysis of a few hundred of the donors classified V segments as functional when productive rearrangements were above 56.7% and as segregating when the standard deviation between donors was above 5%. To diagnose cytomegalovirus status from the catalog of TCR beta chain sequences, a statistical classification framework was built. In a later analysis, V and J genes were assigned by comparing TCR nucleotide sequences against IMGT/GENE-DB human TR gene sequences. Using the TCRdist pipeline, a later analysis assigned CDR3 sequences along with most-parsimonious VDJ recombination scenarios. In a later analysis, every TCR beta chain was defined by the combination of its CDR3 amino acid sequence and its V-gene family, and reads without a unique V-gene family were dropped. A later analysis removed 450 to 600 highly shared, low-generation-probability nucleotide sequences to deal with suspected cross-contamination and a sequencing artifact. A later analysis calculated a clonal expansion index for each public chain from normalized within-repertoire ranks of inferred template counts. In a later analysis, generation probabilities were computed with a VDJ recombination model fitted to out-of-frame rearrangements, and the resulting probabilities were checked against IGoR. In a later analysis, TCR-TCR, TCR-HLA and TCR-CMV co-occurrence was scored with hypergeometric tests, and a repertoire-size bias correction was applied to TCR pairs. False discovery rates were estimated in a later analysis by permuting HLA or CMV assignments 20 times. In a later analysis, co-occurring TCRs were grouped using DBSCAN, with TCRdist sequence similarity added in when clustering inside HLA-allele-positive subsets. Repertoires with fewer than 30,000 or more than 120,000 public chains were left out of co-occurrence clustering, as were about five repertoires with anomalous nucleotide sharing. TCRdb holds this immuneACCESS table with in-frame rearrangements only. Some clones are missing; in checked studies, unresolved V genes explain under half, and the rest has no known cause. The DNA was the basis for D and trimming; V, J and clone size are from that table. For this sample the table gives over 150,000 clones, of which approximately 82% were detected only once. The leading ten clones occupy around 1.2% of the sample.

The cohort comprised some 730 healthy bone marrow donors. Cohort members were all nominally healthy when sampled, although unrecorded immune exposures were likely present. The donor was CMV seropositive and was included in the group of almost 300 seropositive cohort members. A peripheral blood sample was collected from each donor, and TCR beta sequencing was performed on peripheral blood mononuclear cells. Genomic DNA was extracted from the blood cell samples with the Qiagen DNeasy Blood Extraction Kit. The study at large found these results: The only immune exposure information available for the cohort was CMV serostatus. Several of the top co-occurrence clusters appeared to be linked to parvovirus B19, influenza, CMV and Epstein-Barr virus, according to a later analysis. The earlier analysis of about 600 of the donors excluded roughly 17 rarely observed V segments, including chromosome 9 orphons, because counts were too low. The study gave a list of about 170 TCR beta chains associated with cytomegalovirus. At a false discovery rate of 0.05, a later analysis linked around 17,000 TCR beta sequences to specific HLA alleles. Because HLA typing was missing for some donors at each locus, association tests included only the typed subset. Sequencing depth was assumed to be roughly uniform across donors in the presence/absence analyses, though that assumption may not hold. Most TCR sequences were observed very rarely across donors, whereas some public TCRs were present in many individuals. In a later analysis, HLA-associated TCR beta chains showed more clonal expansion and lower generation probabilities than non-associated chains that were equally common. It was suggested by the authors that the approach could potentially be generalized to other disease states and immunological phenotypes. In a later analysis, TCR association rates were found to vary across HLA loci, with the most associated TCRs seen for DRB1 alleles and the fewest for HLA-C alleles. Correlated functional status among segregating V segments might be attributable to linkage disequilibrium, but an unknown experimental factor could not be ruled out. In this cohort, only TCR beta chains were sequenced, and detectable features were limited by the absence of alpha or paired-chain data. A later analysis found that most CMV-associated TCR beta chains appeared HLA-restricted, with HLA associations seemingly driven largely by CMV exposure. The 87-base-pair reads could not distinguish some IMGT-functional V segments, including TRBV6-2 and TRBV6-3, so those segments were excluded. In a later genetic analysis, fewer N-insertions in productive TCRs were reported among donors in an Asian-associated ancestry cluster than the roughly 670-donor mean. Cytomegalovirus status was reported to be diagnosed by the classifier with high specificity and sensitivity in both the original and validation cohorts. In a later genetic analysis, a missense DCLRE1C variant was associated with V-gene and J-gene trimming of TCR beta chains, and the association was replicated in an independent cohort. A cluster of highly shared sequence variants was judged likely to be a technical artifact of the sequencing pipeline. Three of the identified cytomegalovirus-associated TCR beta chains were confirmed in vitro to be specific for cytomegalovirus antigens. Broadly in line with IMGT annotations, most TCR beta V segments showed up in productive rearrangements about 87% or about 30% of the time in an earlier analysis of around 550 of the donors. When HLA alleles, especially DR and DQ, strongly co-occurred, attributing TCR associations to individual alleles was difficult. A further reported finding was that TCR beta sequences accurately predicted the HLA-A and HLA-B alleles for most subjects in the first cohort.

The CDR3 runs 13 amino acids, cysteine and phenylalanine included. The read is trimmed to its CDR3 DNA, 39 bases read in frame from base 1. At the junction V is shortened by 4 bases and J by 4 bases, with 8 bases in between. From the germline V gene, CDR1 is KGHSH and CDR2 is LQKENI. Regarding this clone: The antigen it recognizes is unknown. Base qualities are not provided; no much larger clone lies one nucleotide away.

This chain is built from TRBV18 and TRBJ1-5; the D gene identity is not certain. The specimen was PBMCs. The receptor comes from a girl aged 2 to 9 in good health and CMV-seropositive. The CDR3 has the sequence CASSQQQNQPQHF. The DNA sequence is as follows: TGTGCCAGCTCACAACAGCAGAATCAGCCCCAGCATTTT.